The 23 T cell receptor beta chains given below trace back to one sample, sequenced in a study of blood T cell repertoires in COVID-19. Sequenced by immunoSEQ multiplex PCR; TCRdb stores in-frame clones only, minus some. The sample yields about 80,000 clones, approximately 84% seen once. Sequenced: peripheral blood. These receptors all stem from a human donor in a cohort sampled during active COVID-19.

The genes are TRBV5-1 and TRBJ2-3; 8 nucleotides line up with TRBD2. Looked up from germline, CDR1 is SGHRS and CDR2 is YFSETQ. V was pared by 4 bases and J by 6 bases, with 7 bases of the junction left unmatched. The CDR3 consists of 14 residues. CDR3 sequence reads: CASSPGLAWDTQYF. CDR3 sequence (DNA): TGCGCCAGCAGCCCCGGACTAGCCTGGGATACGCAGTATTTT.

The rearrangement links TRBV9 to TRBJ2-2; no definite D call. The CDR3 has 15 amino acids. Trimming took 1 base from V and 7 from J, leaving 14 bases between them. CDR1 is SGDLS, CDR2 YYNGEE, per germline. The CDR3, as DNA: TGTGCCAGCAGCGTAACGGGTTTTCCGGGCGGGGAGCTGTTTTTT. Encoded protein: CASSVTGFPGGELFF.

This rearrangement joins TRBV5-4 to TRBJ2-4; 10 bases are shared with TRBD2. Germline V gene sequence: CDR1 SGHNT, CDR2 YYREEE (reference sequence). Germline trimming cut 4 bases from V and 7 bases from J; bases unmatched to any gene: 11. The length of the CDR3 is 16 residues. In DNA form, the CDR3 reads TGTGCCAGCAGCCTTGGTTCTAGCGGGAGTTTTAACATTCAGTACTTC. It is translated as CASSLGSSGSFNIQYF.

This sequence joins TRBV6-5 and TRBJ2-5, with TRBD1 matching 7 bases. Trimming removed 8 bases from V and 5 bases from J; junction bases left unmatched: 8. The CDR3 spans 13 residues. CDR1 MNHEY and CDR2 SVGAGI come from the germline V gene. The CDR3 coding sequence is TGTGCCAGCGAAAGGGGGCTGGAGGAGACCCAGTACTTC. Amino acid sequence: CASERGLEETQYF.

This clone was recorded only once. The V call is TRBV18, the J call TRBJ1-3, with D hard to call. The ends were cut back, 0 bases at V and 3 bases at J, with 6 bases in the middle. The CDR3 contains 14 residues. Looked up from germline, CDR1 is KGHSH and CDR2 is LQKENI. The CDR3 bases are TGTGCCAGCTCACCACCAGAGCGTGGAAACACCATATATTTT. It encodes CASSPPERGNTIYF.

The gene calls are TRBV10-3 and TRBJ2-1, with D perhaps TRBD2 (7 bases). V was shortened by 7 bases and J by 2 bases, with 21 bases between the two germline ends. Germline-derived CDR1 and CDR2 are ENHRY and SYGVKD. The CDR3 length is 17 residues. CDR3 bases: TGTGCCATCAAAAATAGCGGTAAGGGGGGGGCCTACAATGAGCAGTTCTTC. Translation gives CAIKNSGKGGAYNEQFF.

The gene calls are TRBV15 and TRBJ2-7, with TRBD1 as a possible D gene (6 bases). This CDR3 is 14 amino acids long. The germline V gene has CDR1 LNHNV and CDR2 YYDKDF (reference sequence). V lost 3 bases, J lost 2 bases, and 11 bases lay in between. In DNA, the CDR3 is TGTGCCACCAGCAGTCCGGACAGACCCTACGAGCAGTACTTC. The encoded protein is CATSSPDRPYEQYF.

The chain links TRBV7-6 to TRBJ2-1, with 9 bases lining up with TRBD2. The CDR3 sequence is 15 residues long. The germline V gene has CDR1 SGHVS and CDR2 FNYEAQ. V lost 2 bases to trimming and J lost 5 bases; unmatched junction nucleotides: 4. The CDR3 spells CASSLWRGGNNEQFF. The CDR3 nucleotides read TGTGCCAGCAGCTTATGGCGGGGGGGAAACAATGAGCAGTTCTTC. The variable domain in full, with the rest retrieved from reference TRBV7-6 and TRBJ2-1, is GAGVSQSPRYKVTKRGQDVALRCDPISGHVSLYWYRQALGQGPEFLTYFNYEAQQDKSGLPNDRFSAERPEGSISTLTIQRTEQRDSAMYRCASSLWRGGNNEQFFGPGTRLTVL.

The chain combines TRBV7-2 with TRBJ2-3; 12 bases fit TRBD1. The germline V gene encodes CDR1 SGHTA and CDR2 FQGNSA. The CDR3 is made up of 17 amino acids. Germline trimming cut 5 bases from V and 3 bases from J; bases unmatched to any gene: 9. CDR3 sequence: CASSTRMGQGATDTQYF. Written as DNA, the CDR3 is TGTGCCAGCAGCACGAGAATGGGACAGGGGGCAACAGATACGCAGTATTTT.

V is TRBV7-3 and J is TRBJ2-2, with D possibly being TRBD1 (5 bases). Deletions cut 5 bases from V and 3 bases from J, with 10 bases between. The germline CDR1 and CDR2 sequences are SGHTA and FQGTGA. The CDR3 spans 14 residues. CDR3 in DNA: TGTGCCAGCAGCCTTGACAGCTACACCGGGGAGCTGTTTTTT. Its protein product is CASSLDSYTGELFF.

The rearrangement joins TRBV7-2 to TRBJ2-3, with a tentative D call TRBD2 (6 bases). The V end lost 6 bases, the J end lost 0 bases, and 22 bases lay between the germline ends. Looked up from germline, CDR1 is SGHTA and CDR2 is FQGNSA. CDR3 length: 18 amino acids. This CDR3 is CASRARLATGTSTDTQYF. DNA for the CDR3: TGTGCCAGCAGAGCTCGGCTAGCGACCGGAACTAGCACAGATACGCAGTATTTT.

This sequence joins TRBV5-4 and TRBJ1-4; D is perhaps TRBD1 (6 bases). Trimming cost V 4 bases and J 5 bases, with 15 bases left between them. Germline V gives CDR1 SGHNT, CDR2 YYREEE (reference sequence). The length of the CDR3 is 15 residues. The CDR3 region is CASSPPGQGNEKLFF. The CDR3 DNA reads TGTGCCAGCAGCCCCCCGGGCCAGGGGAATGAAAAACTGTTTTTT.

This clone has only one observation. The chain recombines TRBV12-3 or TRBV12-4 with TRBJ1-3, with 7 bases aligning to TRBD1. Trimming cost V 10 bases and J 4 bases; bases outside gene matches: 7. This CDR3 comprises 13 residues. The CDR3 reads CAIRQGVGNTIYF. CDR3 sequence (DNA): TGTGCCATAAGGCAGGGGGTGGGAAACACCATATATTTT.

The V call is TRBV6-5, the J call TRBJ1-2, with 8 bases that match TRBD1. This CDR3 spans 15 amino acids. Losses at the gene ends were 4 bases for V and 3 bases for J; bases not matched to a gene: 7. Germline CDR1 reads MNHEY; CDR2 reads SVGAGI. The CDR3, as DNA: TGTGCCAGCAGTTCCATGACAGGGGCCTACTATGGCTACACCTTC. Translation gives CASSSMTGAYYGYTF.

Note on this clone: In the same sample, other DNA sequences code for this CDR3. The chain combines TRBV18 with TRBJ2-7, with a weak D call TRBD2 (6 bases). The germline V and J ends were trimmed by 3 bases and 6 bases, with 9 bases remaining between them. CDR1 is KGHSH and CDR2 is LQKENI in the germline V gene. This CDR3 has 12 residues. In DNA, the CDR3 is TGTGCCAGCTCACCTGGGACTGTCGAGCAGTACTTC. Amino acids: CASSPGTVEQYF.

The chain recombines TRBV6-6 with TRBJ1-2; the D gene is possibly TRBD1 (6 bases). V was trimmed by 5 bases and J by 1 base, leaving 26 bases between them. The CDR3 has 19 amino acids. The germline V gene encodes CDR1 MNHNY and CDR2 SVGAGI (reference sequence). Written as DNA, the CDR3 is TGTGCCAGCAGTCAGGCCCTTCTCGTCAAACAGGGAATTAACTATGGCTACACCTTC. Translation gives CASSQALLVKQGINYGYTF.

This chain links TRBV4-2 with TRBJ2-7; 9 bases are a match to TRBD1. This CDR3 is built from 16 residues. J gave up 1 base and V 0 bases, and 4 bases lay outside the gene matches. Germline V CDR1 and CDR2: LGHNA, YNFKEQ. As DNA, the CDR3 is TGTGCCAGCAGCCAAGATCTGGGGACAGGGTCCTACGAGCAGTACTTC. It yields the protein CASSQDLGTGSYEQYF.

The chain carries TRBV13 and TRBJ1-1; the D is unclear. V was shortened by 0 bases and J by 0 bases, with 14 bases between the two germline ends. The CDR3 loop spans 17 amino acids. Germline V gene lookup returns CDR1 PRHDT and CDR2 FYEKMQ (reference sequence). The CDR3 nucleotides are TGTGCCAGCAGCTTAGGCCTAATTTGGCAGGTGAACACTGAAGCTTTCTTT. Protein sequence: CASSLGLIWQVNTEAFF.

The chain couples TRBV6-1 to TRBJ1-2; 7 bases fit TRBD1. From germline, CDR1 is MNHNS and CDR2 SASEGT. This CDR3 region has 13 residues. V lost 2 bases to trimming and J lost 7 bases; unmatched junction nucleotides: 4. CDR3 residues: CASSETGVGGYTF. CDR3 in DNA: TGTGCCAGCAGTGAAACAGGGGTGGGTGGCTACACCTTC.

The V gene is TRBV9, the J gene TRBJ2-2, with 8 bases aligning to TRBD1. The CDR3 loop spans 15 amino acids. The trim removed 2 bases at V and 4 bases at J, leaving 4 bases unmatched. The germline CDR1 and CDR2 sequences are SGDLS and YYNGEE. The CDR3 nucleotides are TGTGCCAGCAGCGTTGACGGGACAGGCACCGGGGAGCTGTTTTTT. Residues: CASSVDGTGTGELFF.

This rearrangement joins TRBV10-1 to TRBJ2-1; D perhaps matches TRBD1 (6 bases). The CDR3 has 16 amino acids. Germline-derived CDR1 and CDR2 are WNHNN and SYGVQD (reference sequence). V lost 6 bases to trimming and J lost 2 bases, with 17 bases between them. CDR3 DNA: TGCGCCAGCAGCGAAAGCTCCGACAGGACCTACAATGAGCAGTTCTTC. It yields the protein CASSESSDRTYNEQFF.

The chain uses TRBV28 and TRBJ2-1; D not certain. The CDR3 has 11 amino acids. V lost 2 bases and J lost 7, with 3 bases in between. The germline V gene encodes CDR1 MDHEN and CDR2 SYDVKM. CDR3 bases: TGTGCCAGCAGTTTAGAGAATGAGCAGTTCTTC. Translating it yields CASSLENEQFF.

This clone was recorded only once. The chain is built from TRBV3-1 (or the pseudogene TRBV3-2) and TRBJ1-1; 7 bases line up with TRBD1. J gave up 1 base and V 5 bases, and 1 base lay outside the gene matches. CDR1 and CDR2 from the germline V gene are LGHDT and YNNKEL (reference sequence). This CDR3 has 13 residues. CDR3 sequence (DNA): TGTGCCAGCAGCGGACAGGAGAACACTGAAGCTTTCTTT. As protein: CASSGQENTEAFF.